This TCR beta chain was sequenced in a study of cytomegalovirus exposure and HLA in healthy donors. It was healthy bone marrow donors who served as donors. Researchers ran the PCR with 60 Vbeta and 13 Jbeta primers. Clones were read by immunoSEQ multiplex PCR, and TCRdb kept only the in-frame ones, dropping some. There are roughly 70,000 clones in the sample; around 74% occur only once, and 10% to 12% lies in the top ten. This clone came up once. The CDR3 length is 15 residues. V shed 3 bases, J shed 4 bases, and the junction held 6 bases outside the gene matches. Germline values: CDR1 SGHDT, CDR2 YYEEEE.

The V gene is TRBV5-6, the J gene TRBJ2-7; 11 nucleotides align to TRBD2. This receptor was obtained from a human donor in good health. The sequenced sample consisted of PBMCs. CDR3 protein: CASSYTSGSLYEQYF. CDR3 in DNA: TGTGCCAGCAGCTACACTAGCGGGAGTTTGTACGAGCAGTACTTC.